This T cell receptor beta chain was retrieved from a study of graft-versus-host responses after intestinal transplantation. Repertoires were generated with immunoSEQ multiplex PCR, while TCRdb's copy carries only in-frame clones and drops some. The repertoire includes 9,500 to 11,000 clones, 90% to 95% of them detected once, and around 3.5% sits in the top ten. CDR3 length: 13 amino acids. Germline V gives CDR1 SGHVS, CDR2 FQNEAQ. The V end was cut by 5 bases, the J end by 1 base, with 8 bases between. Sequenced material: PBMCs, taken roughly 6 weeks after intestinal transplantation. This TCR came from a human patient who received an intestinal transplant, so some T cells may come from the graft donor. The rearrangement links TRBV7-8 to TRBJ2-5, with a possible D match to TRBD1 (5 bases). The CDR3 bases are TGTGCCAGCAGCCCGACAGTCCAAGAGACCCAGTACTTC. It codes for CASSPTVQETQYF. The full variable domain, with the rest looked up from reference TRBV7-8 and TRBJ2-5, is GAGVSQSPRYKVAKRGQDVALRCDPISGHVSLFWYQQALGQGPEFLTYFQNEAQLDKSGLPSDRFFAERPEGSVSTLKIQRTQQEDSAVYLCASSPTVQETQYFGPGTRLLVL.